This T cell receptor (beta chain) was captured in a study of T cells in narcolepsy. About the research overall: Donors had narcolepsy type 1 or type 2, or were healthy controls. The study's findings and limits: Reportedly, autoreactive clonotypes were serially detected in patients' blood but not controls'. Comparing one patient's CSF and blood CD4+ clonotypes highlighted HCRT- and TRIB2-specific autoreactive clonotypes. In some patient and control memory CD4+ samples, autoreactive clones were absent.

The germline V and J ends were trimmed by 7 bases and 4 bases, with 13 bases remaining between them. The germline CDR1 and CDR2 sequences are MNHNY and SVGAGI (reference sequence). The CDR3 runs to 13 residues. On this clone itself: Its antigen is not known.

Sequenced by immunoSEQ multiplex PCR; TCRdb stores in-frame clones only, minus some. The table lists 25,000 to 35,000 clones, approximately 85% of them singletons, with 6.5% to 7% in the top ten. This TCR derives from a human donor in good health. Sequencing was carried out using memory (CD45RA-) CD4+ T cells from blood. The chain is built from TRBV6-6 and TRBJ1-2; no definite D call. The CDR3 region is CASTDPGGYGYTF. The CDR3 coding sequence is TGTGCCAGCACCGACCCGGGAGGCTATGGCTACACCTTC.